These 24 T cell receptor beta chains were all obtained from the same sample, sequenced in a study of cytomegalovirus exposure and HLA in healthy donors. It was with 60 Vbeta and 13 Jbeta primers that the PCR ran. The assay was immunoSEQ multiplex PCR, and TCRdb's table has in-frame clones only and misses some. The top ten hold about 1.6% of the sample, which has 150,000 or so clones, 77% seen once. Sample: PBMCs. These TCRs come from a female donor in good health and CMV-seronegative.

This clone was counted only a few times. The J gene is TRBJ1-4, the V gene TRBV7-3; 7 nucleotides align to TRBD1. This CDR3 is 15 amino acids long. With 5 bases clipped from V and 5 bases from J, the junction kept 8 bases outside the gene matches. Germline V lookup: CDR1 SGHTA, CDR2 FQGTGA. CDR3 DNA sequence: TGTGCCAGCAGCCCCTCCGGGACAGAGAATGAAAAACTGTTTTTT. Protein sequence: CASSPSGTENEKLFF.

This clone has more than one count but fewer than ten. The rearrangement uses TRBV29-1 and TRBJ1-1, with D perhaps matching TRBD1 (5 bases). The V end was cut by 0 bases, the J end by 8 bases, with 16 bases between. The CDR3 runs to 14 residues. The germline CDR1 and CDR2 sequences are SQVTM and ANQGSEA. In DNA form, the CDR3 reads TGCAGCGTTGAAGATGTACAGGCCCACCAAGAAGCTTTCTTT. Amino acids: CSVEDVQAHQEAFF.

The chain links TRBV7-8 to TRBJ1-1; no firm D call. The CDR3 length is 13 residues. Germline lookup yields CDR1 SGHVS and CDR2 FQNEAQ. V was shortened by 1 base and J by 7 bases, with 10 bases between the two germline ends. For the CDR3, the DNA is TGTGCCAGCAGCTTAGGGGCAAACGATGAAGCTTTCTTT. This encodes CASSLGANDEAFF.

The chain carries TRBV5-1 and TRBJ2-5; TRBD2 matches at 9 bases. CDR3 size: 15 residues. J lost 1 base, V lost 2 bases, and 3 bases had no gene match. Germline CDR1 is SGHRS and CDR2 is YFSETQ. The CDR3 reads CASSFGRGGQETQYF. CDR3 sequence (DNA): TGCGCCAGCAGCTTTGGGCGGGGGGGCCAAGAGACCCAGTACTTC.

The chain is built from TRBV19 and TRBJ2-2; D unresolved. Trimming pared 1 base from V and 0 bases from J, leaving 6 bases between. From germline, CDR1 is LNHDA and CDR2 SQIVND (reference sequence). This CDR3 has 15 residues. The CDR3 coding sequence is TGTGCCAGTAGTATAGTAACGGCGAACACCGGGGAGCTGTTTTTT. Its protein product is CASSIVTANTGELFF. The whole variable domain, remainder taken from reference TRBV19 and TRBJ2-2, is DGGITQSPKYLFRKEGQNVTLSCEQNLNHDAMYWYRQDPGQGLRLIYYSQIVNDFQKGDIAEGYSVSREKKESFPLTVTSAQKNPTAFYLCASSIVTANTGELFFGEGSRLTVL.

The gene calls are TRBV7-9 and TRBJ2-1, with 10 bases fitting TRBD2. The CDR3 length is 16 residues. Per germline, CDR1 SEHNR and CDR2 FQNEAQ (reference sequence). J gave up 7 bases and V 0 bases, and 6 bases lay outside the gene matches. CDR3 bases: TGTGCCAGCAGCTTAGCGGCTAGCGGGAGAAGTAATGAGCAGTTCTTC. As protein: CASSLAASGRSNEQFF.

The rearrangement uses TRBV7-8 and TRBJ2-4, with 10 bases that match TRBD2. The CDR3 extends over 18 amino acids. Germline trimming cut 8 bases from V and 1 base from J; bases unmatched to any gene: 14. In germline, CDR1 is SGHVS, CDR2 FQNEAQ. CDR3 loop: CASGRLAGVGFAKNIQYF. Here the CDR3 DNA reads TGTGCCAGCGGTCGTCTAGCGGGAGTGGGTTTTGCCAAAAACATTCAGTACTTC.

The genes are TRBV6-1 and TRBJ2-1, with 8 bases identical to TRBD2. This CDR3 is built from 14 residues. The V and J ends lost 6 bases and 9 bases, in that order; junction bases with no gene match: 10. Looked up from germline, CDR1 is MNHNS and CDR2 is SASEGT. CDR3 bases: TGTGCCAGCAGACCCGGGACTAGAGGCCTTGAGCAGTTCTTC. It yields the protein CASRPGTRGLEQFF.

The CDR3 coding sequence is TGCGCCAGCAGTGAGTCAGGGGGCGTTTGGAATGAGCAGTTCTTC. It codes for CASSESGGVWNEQFF. The V and J genes are TRBV10-2 and TRBJ2-1; 7 positions match TRBD1. With 0 bases clipped from V and 7 bases from J, the junction kept 6 bases outside the gene matches. CDR1 is WSHSY, CDR2 SAAADI, per germline. The CDR3 runs to 15 residues.

The chain uses TRBV7-8 and TRBJ2-7, with D possibly being TRBD2 (5 bases). Germline V CDR1 and CDR2: SGHVS, FQNEAQ. V was cut by 3 bases and J by 4 bases, with 7 bases left in between. CDR3 length equals 12 residues. The CDR3 loop reads CASSLSGYEQYF. CDR3 DNA: TGTGCCAGCAGCTTGTCGGGATACGAGCAGTACTTC.

This rearrangement joins TRBV5-1 to TRBJ1-4, with 9 nucleotides matching TRBD1. Germline V lookup: CDR1 SGHRS, CDR2 YFSETQ. This CDR3 has 15 residues. The V segment lost 4 bases and the J segment 7 bases; nucleotides outside the gene matches: 8. The CDR3 sequence is CASSGGTGWGEKLFF. DNA for the CDR3: TGCGCCAGCAGCGGAGGGACAGGGTGGGGTGAAAAACTGTTTTTT.

The gene calls are TRBV9 and TRBJ2-5; the match to TRBD1 covers 8 bases. The CDR3 loop spans 17 amino acids. The germline V gene encodes CDR1 SGDLS and CDR2 YYNGEE. J lost 5 bases, V lost 0 bases, and 12 bases had no gene match. The DNA for the CDR3 is TGTGCCAGCAGCGTAGCCGACAGGGGCCAGATCGGGGAGACCCAGTACTTC. This gives the protein CASSVADRGQIGETQYF.

The chain links TRBV9 to TRBJ1-2, with D maybe TRBD1 (6 bases). From germline, CDR1 is SGDLS and CDR2 YYNGEE. The CDR3 is 17 amino acids. V lost 4 bases and J 0 bases, leaving 19 bases between the germline ends. The CDR3: CASSHPGRGSPNYGYTF. The DNA for the CDR3 is TGTGCCAGCAGCCACCCCGGGAGGGGGTCCCCTAACTATGGCTACACCTTC.

This clone occurred a few times. This sequence joins TRBV6-4 and TRBJ2-3; 13 bases map to TRBD2. The length of the CDR3 is 16 residues. Per germline, CDR1 MRHNA and CDR2 SNTAGT. J gave up 5 bases and V 8 bases, and 10 bases lay outside the gene matches. The CDR3 spells CASPHKLAGGGDTQYF. The CDR3 DNA follows: TGTGCCAGCCCCCATAAACTAGCGGGAGGGGGAGATACGCAGTATTTT.

This chain links TRBV11-3 with TRBJ2-7; possibly TRBD2 for D (5 bases). Germline V gene lookup returns CDR1 SGHNT and CDR2 YENEEA. V was pared by 8 bases and J by 4 bases, with 9 bases between. The CDR3 has 11 amino acids. CDR3: CASARDYEQYF. In DNA form, the CDR3 reads TGTGCCAGCGCCCGGGATTACGAGCAGTACTTC.

This clone was observed a few times. This sequence joins TRBV20-1 and TRBJ1-1, with D tentatively TRBD1 (6 bases). CDR1 is DFQATT and CDR2 is SNEGSKA in the germline V gene (reference sequence). V was trimmed by 5 bases and J by 11 bases, leaving 15 bases between them. The CDR3 totals 11 residues. CDR3 residues: CSAVTGQRAFF. The DNA of the CDR3 is TGCAGTGCTGTTACAGGACAGCGGGCTTTCTTT.

J is TRBJ1-5 and V is TRBV19; D is possibly TRBD1 (6 bases). Trimming left V 2 bases short and J 5 bases short, with 19 bases between. Germline values: CDR1 LNHDA, CDR2 SQIVND (reference sequence). The CDR3 consists of 17 residues. In nucleotides, the CDR3 is TGTGCCAGTAGTATAATCCAGGGGTTGGGAGTGGATCAGCCCCAGCATTTT. Its translation is CASSIIQGLGVDQPQHF. Variable domain in full (rest from reference TRBV19 and TRBJ1-5): DGGITQSPKYLFRKEGQNVTLSCEQNLNHDAMYWYRQDPGQGLRLIYYSQIVNDFQKGDIAEGYSVSREKKESFPLTVTSAQKNPTAFYLCASSIIQGLGVDQPQHFGDGTRLSIL.

The rearrangement links TRBV11-2 to TRBJ2-3; 11 bases are a match to TRBD2. The CDR3 has 17 amino acids. The V gene's germline CDR1 is SGHAT and CDR2 FQNNGV. V lost 0 bases and J lost 4; bases outside the gene matches: 6. The CDR3 DNA follows: TGTGCCAGCAGCTTAGACCGACTAGCGGGATCGGCAGATACGCAGTATTTT. As protein: CASSLDRLAGSADTQYF.

The chain combines TRBV2 with TRBJ2-7; the match to TRBD1 covers 8 bases. V shed 10 bases and J 7 bases; nucleotides not matched to a gene: 12. The CDR3 is made up of 13 amino acids. Germline CDR1 and CDR2: SNHLY and FYNNEI. In nucleotides, the CDR3 is TGTGCCACCCGACAGGGGACCGTGTGGGAGCAGTACTTC. The encoded protein is CATRQGTVWEQYF.

The J gene is TRBJ2-7, the V gene TRBV2; possibly TRBD1 for D (5 bases). The CDR3 loop spans 16 amino acids. V shed 8 bases and J shed 4 bases, with 24 bases lying between them. CDR1 is SNHLY and CDR2 is FYNNEI in the germline V gene. The CDR3 loop reads CASWHSGFPTIYEQYF. The CDR3 DNA is TGTGCCAGCTGGCATTCAGGGTTCCCAACAATTTACGAGCAGTACTTC.

The rearrangement joins TRBV6-1 to TRBJ1-2; the match to TRBD1 covers 11 bases. The germline gives CDR1 MNHNS, CDR2 SASEGT. With V trimmed by 6 bases and J by 3 bases, 6 bases remained unmatched. The CDR3 runs 15 residues. CDR3 bases: TGTGCCAGCAGGACCGGGACAGGGGGTGACTATGGCTACACCTTC. Encoded protein: CASRTGTGGDYGYTF.

This chain joins TRBV23-1 and TRBJ1-1; TRBD1 matches at 9 bases. TRBV23-1 is given ORF status, its function remaining uncertain. The CDR3 length is 14 residues. V shed 8 bases and J 3 bases; nucleotides not matched to a gene: 7. The CDR3 region has the DNA TGCGCCAGCGGAAAGGGACAGGGTTACACTGAAGCTTTCTTT. Translation: CASGKGQGYTEAFF.

The CDR3 nucleotides are TGTGCCAGCAGTGATGACTCCGGGGAACCTTCCTACGAGCAGTACTTC. Translation gives CASSDDSGEPSYEQYF. The V gene is TRBV6-1, the J gene TRBJ2-7, with a tentative D call TRBD2 (5 bases). Looked up from germline, CDR1 is MNHNS and CDR2 is SASEGT. The CDR3 is made up of 16 amino acids. V was trimmed by 3 bases and J by 1 base, leaving 16 bases between them.

Only a few counts were recorded for this clone. This chain joins TRBV2 and TRBJ2-1; 8 bases map to TRBD1. The CDR3 is 14 amino acids. Germline V gene lookup returns CDR1 SNHLY and CDR2 FYNNEI. After removal of 7 bases from V and 6 bases from J, the junction contained 8 bases not matched to a gene. CDR3 loop: CASNAGGGINEQFF. DNA of the CDR3: TGTGCCAGCAATGCAGGGGGCGGAATCAATGAGCAGTTCTTC.